This TCR beta chain was profiled in a study of T-cell memory formation after mild COVID-19. TCR alpha and TCR beta cDNA libraries carrying sample barcodes and UMIs came from 5'RACE with constant-segment primers. TCRdb reanalysed the 5' RACE reads using MiXCR and keeps one entry per CDR3 protein. The data contain 85,000 to 120,000 distinct CDR3 sequences, around 11% of them singletons. The study, taken as a whole, reports: Mainly in CM and EM were contracting CD4+ clones; CD8+ were in EMRA.

This clonotype came up a few times. What it recognizes is unknown. There are 15 residues in the CDR3. Germline V gene lookup returns CDR1 SEHNR and CDR2 FQNEAQ (reference sequence). Trimming left V 5 bases short and J 4 bases short, with 17 bases between. The chain links TRBV7-9 to TRBJ1-1, with D hard to call. The sequenced material came from PBMCs or a T cell subset sorted from them (not recorded which). This sequence originates from an adult woman who had mild COVID-19 (a few samples of this study predate the infection). Cell type and time point are not known. CDR3 DNA: TGTGCCAGCAGCACGGTCGCGGGCGGAAGCACTGAAGCTTTCTTT. Residues: CASSTVAGGSTEAFF.